This T cell receptor (beta chain) was found in a study of blood T cells in healthy people across ages. Overall study findings and caveats: Both naive CD4+ cell counts and diversity were greater in long-lived donors than in aged donors. The unknown donor CMV status may have confounded expanded clonotype changes.

The V and J ends lost 6 bases and 3 bases, in that order; junction bases with no gene match: 11. The germline gives CDR1 LGHNA, CDR2 YNFKEQ. The CDR3 is 16 amino acids. On this clonotype: What it binds is unknown.

The second PCR ran roughly 6 to 11 cycles with a sample-barcoded 5' primer and J-beta primers. Every sample produced at least 2.5 million CDR3-containing paired-end reads. TCRdb re-analysed the 5' RACE reads in MiXCR, keeping a single row per CDR3 protein. The sample includes approximately 760,000 distinct CDR3 sequences, around 25% of them seen just once. This sample also appeared in a second study, on T cells of mothers and their children.

V and J are TRBV4-2 and TRBJ2-3; TRBD2 agrees at 8 bases. The sequence derives from a boy between 10 and 17 years old in good health. The material sequenced was blood. CDR3 nucleotide sequence: TGTGCCAGCAGTCCAAACGGGGGGGCGAAAACAGATACGCAGTATTTT. It is translated as CASSPNGGAKTDTQYF.